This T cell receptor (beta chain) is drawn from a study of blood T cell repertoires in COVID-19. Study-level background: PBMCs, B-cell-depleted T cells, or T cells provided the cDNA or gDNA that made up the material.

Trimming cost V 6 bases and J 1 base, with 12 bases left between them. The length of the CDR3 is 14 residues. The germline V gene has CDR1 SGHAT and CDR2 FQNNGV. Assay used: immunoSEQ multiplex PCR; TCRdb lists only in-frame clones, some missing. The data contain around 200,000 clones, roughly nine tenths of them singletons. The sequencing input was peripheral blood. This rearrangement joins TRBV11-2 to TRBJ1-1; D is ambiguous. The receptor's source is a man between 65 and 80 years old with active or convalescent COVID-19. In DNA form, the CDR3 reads TGTGCCAGCAGAGTGCGGCGGTCGAACACTGAAGCTTTCTTT. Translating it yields CASRVRRSNTEAFF.